Listed below are T cell receptor beta chains from one sample, sequenced in a study of blood T cell repertoires in COVID-19. Measured with immunoSEQ multiplex PCR; TCRdb has only the in-frame clones, and not every one. The sample lists 200,000 to 250,000 clones, 75% to 90% occurring once. The sample was PBMCs or T cells enriched from blood (not recorded which). The receptors were sampled from a man aged 25 to 40 who had recovered from COVID-19. Each CDR3 is given without its conserved first and last residue. Fields, in order: V gene, clone size, J gene, CDR3 protein. For some rows the clone size is stated as once, few or many, or as a class when expanded; others skip it.

v_gene: TRBV5-1; abundance: NA; j_gene: TRBJ2-3; CDR3aa: ASSFGGHTDTQY
v_gene: TRBV11-2; abundance: NA; j_gene: TRBJ2-3; CDR3aa: ASSPISVGRPSTDTQY
v_gene: TRBV7-9; abundance: NA; j_gene: TRBJ2-2; CDR3aa: ASSVRGGLDTGELF
v_gene: TRBV10-1; abundance: NA; j_gene: TRBJ1-1; CDR3aa: ASSPDRDWTEAF
v_gene: TRBV19; abundance: NA; j_gene: TRBJ2-1; CDR3aa: ASSIGSGSSYNEQF
v_gene: TRBV2; abundance: NA; j_gene: TRBJ2-5; CDR3aa: ASSGQGVETQY
v_gene: TRBV7-6; abundance: NA; j_gene: TRBJ2-5; CDR3aa: ASSFAGKGQGGTQY
v_gene: TRBV6-1; abundance: NA; j_gene: TRBJ2-1; CDR3aa: ASSEFGATIPYNEQF
v_gene: TRBV4-3; abundance: NA; j_gene: TRBJ2-7; CDR3aa: ASSHDRGRDEQY
v_gene: TRBV2; abundance: NA; j_gene: TRBJ2-7; CDR3aa: ASSVGTGSYEQY
v_gene: TRBV19; abundance: NA; j_gene: TRBJ2-3; CDR3aa: ASSILPASGTTTDTQY
v_gene: TRBV19; abundance: NA; j_gene: TRBJ1-1; CDR3aa: ASSIRGSTEAF
v_gene: TRBV6-6; abundance: NA; j_gene: TRBJ1-2; CDR3aa: ASDDRVNDGYT
v_gene: TRBV6-5; abundance: NA; j_gene: TRBJ2-7; CDR3aa: ASSYRQGALSGEQY
v_gene: TRBV5-1; abundance: NA; j_gene: TRBJ1-6; CDR3aa: ASSLVGSSYNSPLH
v_gene: TRBV2; abundance: NA; j_gene: TRBJ2-1; CDR3aa: ASSGGGNEQF
v_gene: TRBV9; abundance: once; j_gene: TRBJ1-1; CDR3aa: ASSMLGGSNTEAF
v_gene: TRBV7-9; abundance: NA; j_gene: TRBJ1-2; CDR3aa: ASSLIQVNYGYT
v_gene: TRBV28; abundance: NA; j_gene: TRBJ2-3; CDR3aa: ASSLWGTGVTDTQY
v_gene: TRBV9; abundance: NA; j_gene: TRBJ2-2; CDR3aa: ASSVSGRVNTGELF
v_gene: TRBV5-1; abundance: NA; j_gene: TRBJ1-1; CDR3aa: ASSLRTGGLTEAF
v_gene: TRBV6-5; abundance: once; j_gene: TRBJ1-5; CDR3aa: ASSYSGERGPQH
v_gene: TRBV29-1; abundance: NA; j_gene: TRBJ1-1; CDR3aa: SGIENTEAF
v_gene: TRBV7-9; abundance: NA; j_gene: TRBJ2-2; CDR3aa: ASSNSFGELF
v_gene: TRBV7-9; abundance: NA; j_gene: TRBJ2-5; CDR3aa: ASSLAAAGGTQY
v_gene: TRBV6-2/TRBV6-3; abundance: NA; j_gene: TRBJ2-5; CDR3aa: ASSYMFGMGETQY
v_gene: TRBV4-3; abundance: NA; j_gene: TRBJ2-1; CDR3aa: ASSPGQGTYNEQF